These T cell receptor beta chains were read from a single sample in a study of patients and donors after allogeneic stem cell transplantation. A single record per CDR3 protein comes from TCRdb applying MiXCR to the RT-PCR reads. The sample consists of 57,000 or so distinct CDR3 sequences, roughly 14% of them appearing once. Sequenced material: blood, either unsorted or a sorted T cell fraction (not recorded which). These receptors came from a human donor who was either an allogeneic HSCT recipient or a stem cell or donor lymphocyte infusion donor (not recorded which). It is not recorded whose cells these are; they may come from a transplant donor. Each CDR3 is given with its conserved first and last residue. D genes are given only for firm matches. Clone size is given for some rows only: seen once, a few or many times, or a class if the clone is expanded.

CDR3 | DNA | size | J | D | V
CASSPSGGLPFYNEQFF | TGTGCCAGCAGTCCCTCCGGGGGGCTTCCTTTCTACAATGAGCAGTTCTTC | many | TRBJ2-1 | . | TRBV12-3/TRBV12-4
CASSFTTSRGNTIYF | TGCGCCAGCAGCTTTACAACAAGCCGAGGAAACACCATATATTTT | many | TRBJ1-3 | . | TRBV5-1
CASSLEASGSTDTQYF | TGTGCCAGCAGCTTAGAGGCTAGCGGTAGCACAGATACGCAGTATTTT | few | TRBJ2-3 | TRBD2 | TRBV7-6
CASSLEGGYVQPQHF | TGTGCCAGCAGTTTGGAAGGAGGGTATGTCCAGCCCCAGCATTTT | few | TRBJ1-5 | . | TRBV12-3/TRBV12-4
CASSVAPGGEQFF | TGTGCCAGCAGCGTAGCCCCAGGGGGTGAGCAGTTCTTC | few | TRBJ2-1 | TRBD1 | TRBV9
CASSEYPTGATYNEQFF | TGTGCCAGCAGTGAATACCCAACCGGGGCGACTTACAATGAGCAGTTCTTC | . | TRBJ2-1 | . | TRBV25-1
CSARDGTVNTEAFF | TGCAGTGCTAGAGATGGGACCGTGAACACTGAAGCTTTCTTT | many | TRBJ1-1 | . | TRBV20-1
CAISEGLEETQYF | TGTGCCATCAGTGAAGGACTGGAAGAGACCCAGTACTTC | few | TRBJ2-5 | . | TRBV10-3
CASSLGTDSGNTIYF | TGCGCCAGCAGCTTGGGGACAGACTCTGGAAACACCATATATTTT | many | TRBJ1-3 | . | TRBV5-1
CASSLSRTGFGWNEQYF | TGTGCCAGCAGTTTATCTCGGACAGGCTTTGGCTGGAACGAGCAGTACTTC | few | TRBJ2-7 | TRBD1 | TRBV27
CAISDLAGEGRGTDTQYF | TGTGCCATCAGTGACCTCGCGGGAGAAGGGCGGGGCACAGATACGCAGTATTTT | . | TRBJ2-3 | TRBD2 | TRBV10-3
CASSEPPGEAFF | TGTGCCAGCAGTGAACCCCCCGGCGAAGCTTTCTTT | many | TRBJ1-1 | . | TRBV2
CASSLSGFGNSPLHF | TGTGCCAGCAGCTTAAGCGGGTTCGGGAATTCACCCCTCCACTTT | . | TRBJ1-6 | . | TRBV7-3
CASRALAGGSETQYF | TGTGCCAGCAGGGCACTAGCGGGAGGAAGTGAGACCCAGTACTTC | . | TRBJ2-5 | TRBD2 | TRBV2
CASRHTGLAGGNEQFF | TGTGCCAGCAGGCACACCGGACTAGCGGGAGGCAATGAGCAGTTCTTC | . | TRBJ2-1 | TRBD2 | TRBV25-1
CSVAGGQNYEQYF | TGCAGCGTTGCAGGCGGGCAGAACTACGAGCAGTACTTC | few | TRBJ2-7 | . | TRBV29-1
CASSPLPGQGTKGNQPQHF | TGTGCCAGCAGCCCTTTGCCGGGACAGGGGACGAAGGGCAATCAGCCCCAGCATTTT | many | TRBJ1-5 | TRBD1 | TRBV27
CSALASGTGSGQPQHF | TGCAGTGCTTTAGCCTCCGGGACAGGGAGCGGCCAGCCCCAGCATTTT | many | TRBJ1-5 | TRBD1 | TRBV20-1
CSARWGGTGKNIQYF | TGCAGTGCTAGATGGGGCGGGACAGGGAAAAACATTCAGTACTTC | many | TRBJ2-4 | TRBD1 | TRBV20-1
CATSVLTGVGTDTQYF | TGTGCCACCAGTGTCCTAACAGGGGTAGGCACAGATACGCAGTATTTT | few | TRBJ2-3 | TRBD1 | TRBV24-1
CASSPEPGLNLAKNIQYF | TGTGCCAGCAGCCCCGAACCTGGACTGAACCTAGCCAAAAACATTCAGTACTTC | . | TRBJ2-4 | . | TRBV4-2
CASSLAISPNEQFF | TGCGCCAGCAGCTTGGCAATCTCTCCCAATGAGCAGTTCTTC | few | TRBJ2-1 | . | TRBV5-1
CASRSGQGGIKPQHF | TGTGCCAGCAGATCAGGACAGGGAGGAATCAAGCCCCAGCATTTT | many | TRBJ1-5 | TRBD1 | TRBV12-3/TRBV12-4
CASSLTGRGSYEQYF | TGTGCCAGCAGCTTAACGGGGAGAGGCTCCTACGAGCAGTACTTC | few | TRBJ2-7 | . | TRBV7-3
CSAHMTREANQPQHF | TGCAGTGCCCACATGACCAGGGAAGCCAATCAGCCCCAGCATTTT | many | TRBJ1-5 | . | TRBV20-1
CASSLVGGTGREETQYF | TGCGCCAGCAGCTTGGTTGGGGGGACAGGGAGAGAAGAGACCCAGTACTTC | . | TRBJ2-5 | TRBD1 | TRBV5-1
CSAPIPPATYEQYF | TGCAGTGCTCCAATACCCCCAGCAACCTACGAGCAGTACTTC | medium-sized | TRBJ2-7 | . | TRBV20-1
CASFKTGPYGYTF | TGTGCCAGCTTTAAAACAGGGCCTTATGGCTACACCTTC | many | TRBJ1-2 | . | TRBV12-3/TRBV12-4
CASTRTFLLYNEQFF | TGTGCCAGCACCAGGACTTTTCTGTTATACAATGAGCAGTTCTTC | few | TRBJ2-1 | . | TRBV27
CASSTATGMGELFF | TGTGCCAGCAGCACAGCGACGGGTATGGGGGAGCTGTTTTTT | . | TRBJ2-2 | . | TRBV7-8
CATSDPSGTDTQYF | TGTGCCACCAGTGACCCAAGCGGCACAGATACGCAGTATTTT | . | TRBJ2-3 | . | TRBV24-1
CASSSTSVEQFF | TGTGCCAGCAGCTCGACTAGCGTTGAGCAGTTCTTC | . | TRBJ2-1 | TRBD2 | TRBV7-6
CSARADTTYEQYF | TGCAGTGCTAGGGCGGACACCACCTACGAGCAGTACTTC | few | TRBJ2-7 | . | TRBV20-1
CASSEEWGSNQPQHF | TGCGCCAGCAGCGAAGAATGGGGTAGCAATCAGCCCCAGCATTTT | many | TRBJ1-5 | . | TRBV5-1
CASSLGSGQDQFF | TGTGCCAGCAGCTTAGGTTCGGGACAGGACCAGTTCTTC | many | TRBJ2-1 | TRBD1 | TRBV7-3
CASSSGAVDEKLFF | TGTGCCAGCAGCTCGGGGGCAGTGGATGAAAAACTGTTTTTT | few | TRBJ1-4 | . | TRBV5-6
CASSKWGHYTEAFF | TGTGCCAGCAGCAAATGGGGACACTACACTGAAGCTTTCTTT | . | TRBJ1-1 | . | TRBV21-1
CASSYPYPAEAFF | TGTGCCAGCAGTTACCCCTATCCCGCGGAAGCTTTCTTT | few | TRBJ1-1 | . | TRBV6-6
CATSSNIGSGSGYEQFF | TGTGCCACCAGCAGTAATATTGGTAGCGGGAGTGGGTATGAGCAGTTCTTC | . | TRBJ2-1 | TRBD2 | TRBV15
CASSTGQSSGNTIYF | TGTGCCAGCAGTACCGGACAGTCCTCTGGAAACACCATATATTTT | . | TRBJ1-3 | . | TRBV12-3/TRBV12-4
CASRPPGENTIYF | TGTGCCAGCAGACCCCCAGGGGAAAACACCATATATTTT | few | TRBJ1-3 | . | TRBV12-3/TRBV12-4
CASSSTGNTEAFF | TGTGCCAGCAGCTCTACAGGGAACACTGAAGCTTTCTTT | many | TRBJ1-1 | . | TRBV25-1
CASSVGTHNTGELFF | TGCGCCAGCAGTGTGGGGACTCATAACACCGGGGAGCTGTTTTTT | many | TRBJ2-2 | . | TRBV10-1
CASSLGAYPRQLSGNTIYF | TGCGCCAGCAGCTTGGGGGCGTACCCCCGGCAGCTCTCTGGAAACACCATATATTTT | . | TRBJ1-3 | . | TRBV5-1
CASSLKPGLAGVTEQFF | TGTGCCAGCAGTTTAAAACCCGGACTAGCGGGAGTTACTGAGCAGTTCTTC | few | TRBJ2-1 | TRBD2 | TRBV27
CASSLAGGFGTDTQYF | TGTGCCAGCAGCTTGGCAGGGGGGTTCGGCACAGATACGCAGTATTTT | few | TRBJ2-3 | . | TRBV5-8
CSVEDIWIGSSYNEQFF | TGCAGCGTTGAAGATATCTGGATCGGGAGCTCCTACAATGAGCAGTTCTTC | few | TRBJ2-1 | . | TRBV29-1
CASSLVWGTDPNYGYTF | TGCGCCAGCAGCTTGGTTTGGGGGACAGATCCTAACTATGGCTACACCTTC | many | TRBJ1-2 | TRBD1 | TRBV5-1
CASSLGQGYEQYF | TGCGCCAGCAGCCTGGGACAGGGCTACGAGCAGTACTTC | many | TRBJ2-7 | TRBD1 | TRBV4-1
CASSLAGQANEQYF | TGTGCCAGCAGTCTAGCGGGACAAGCTAACGAGCAGTACTTC | . | TRBJ2-7 | TRBD2 | TRBV7-3
CASSFLRGGAADTQYF | TGCGCCAGCAGCTTTTTGAGAGGGGGCGCCGCAGATACGCAGTATTTT | . | TRBJ2-3 | TRBD1 | TRBV5-1
CASSLAGQLTRSGNTIYF | TGTGCCAGCAGCTTAGCGGGACAGCTTACCCGTTCTGGAAACACCATATATTTT | many | TRBJ1-3 | TRBD1 | TRBV7-9
CASGRDRDGDTQYF | TGTGCCAGCGGGAGGGACAGAGACGGGGATACGCAGTATTTT | . | TRBJ2-3 | . | TRBV27
CATSDPDRAYEQYF | TGTGCCACCAGTGATCCCGACAGGGCTTACGAGCAGTACTTC | few | TRBJ2-7 | TRBD1 | TRBV24-1